These 11 T cell receptor beta chains came from one sample sequenced in a study of low-dose radiotherapy and immunotherapy resistance in tumors. Specified time point: after trial treatment. Sample treatment: LDRT plus nivolumab, ipilimumab, low-dose cyclophosphamide and aspirin (RACIN trial). Alpha and beta chains were covered, as first-strand cDNA relied on TRAV- and TRBV-specific primers. TCR amplification used about 18 PCR cycles, a constant-region primer and a V-primer adapter. One entry per CDR3 protein, called by TCRdb with MiXCR from the reads. The sample lists around 100,000 distinct CDR3 sequences; less than 25% were seen once. The input for sequencing was PBMCs, taken after low-dose radiotherapy plus immunotherapy. The receptors were sampled from a female donor with ovarian cancer.

This clonotype came up many times. The gene calls are TRBV12-3 or TRBV12-4 and TRBJ2-3, with 8 bases identical to TRBD2. The V and J ends lost 3 bases and 1 base, in that order; junction bases with no gene match: 0. This CDR3 spans 14 amino acids. CDR3 DNA sequence: TGTGCCAGCAGTTTCGGGGGGGGCACAGATACGCAGTATTTT. Translation: CASSFGGGTDTQYF.

This clonotype has at least ten counts. This chain uses TRBV6-2 or TRBV6-3 with TRBJ2-7; 11 bases are a match to TRBD2. Germline trimming cut 5 bases from V and 1 base from J; bases unmatched to any gene: 4. The germline V gene encodes CDR1 MNHEY and CDR2 SVGEGT. The CDR3 extends over 15 amino acids. CDR3 DNA sequence: TGTGCCAGCAGTCAGGGACTAGCGGAATCCTACGAGCAGTACTTC. Amino acid sequence: CASSQGLAESYEQYF.

This clonotype was recorded a few times. The gene calls are TRBV30 and TRBJ2-7; D possibly corresponds to TRBD2 (5 bases). V shed 5 bases and J shed 7 bases, with 18 bases lying between them. Germline V gene sequence: CDR1 GTSNPN, CDR2 SVGIG (reference sequence). The CDR3 is 13 residues long. This CDR3 is CAWGALETGEQYF. CDR3 nucleotides: TGTGCCTGGGGCGCCTTGGAGACGGGGGAGCAGTACTTC. The variable domain in full, completed from reference TRBV30 and TRBJ2-7, reads SQTIHQWPATLVQPVGSPLSLECTVEGTSNPNLYWYRQAAGRGLQLLFYSVGIGQISSEVPQNLSASRPQDRQFILSSKKLLLSDSGFYLCAWGALETGEQYFGPGTRLTVT.

This clonotype was counted many times. The V gene is TRBV24-1, the J gene TRBJ2-1; D call uncertain. The germline V and J ends were trimmed by 3 bases and 4 bases, with 9 bases remaining between them. CDR1 KGHDR and CDR2 SFDVKD come from the germline V gene. This CDR3 region has 14 residues. CDR3 DNA: TGTGCCACCAGTGATCACGGACCTTACAATGAGCAGTTCTTC. Translating gives CATSDHGPYNEQFF.

This clonotype has at least ten counts. This chain links TRBV2 with TRBJ2-5; D remains ambiguous. Germline CDR1 and CDR2: SNHLY and FYNNEI. CDR3 length: 14 amino acids. Deletions cut 6 bases from V and 0 bases from J, with 11 bases between. The CDR3 sequence: CASSSDAYQETQYF. The CDR3 DNA reads as TGTGCCAGCAGCAGCGATGCGTACCAAGAGACCCAGTACTTC.

Comments on this clonotype: This sequence is one base from a far larger clone and is likely a read error. The chain carries TRBV4-2 and TRBJ2-5; possibly TRBD1 for D (6 bases). CDR1 is LGHNA and CDR2 is YNFKEQ in the germline V gene. The CDR3 length is 13 residues. Trimming left V 3 bases short and J 11 bases short, with 16 bases between. The CDR3, as DNA: TGTGCCAGCAGCCAGGGGGCCGGGAATGAGCAGTACTTC. Its protein is CASSQGAGNEQYF.

This clonotype was observed at least ten times. The chain carries TRBV5-6 and TRBJ2-7; 7 positions match TRBD2. V shed 0 bases, J shed 1 base, and the junction held 13 bases outside the gene matches. The CDR3 is 18 residues long. Per germline, CDR1 SGHDT and CDR2 YYEEEE. CDR3 region: CASSLGPGYRDYSYEQYF. DNA of the CDR3: TGTGCCAGCAGCTTGGGTCCCGGCTACCGGGACTATTCCTACGAGCAGTACTTC.

The rearrangement links TRBV2 to TRBJ2-3; no definite D call. Germline CDR1 SNHLY, CDR2 FYNNEI. This CDR3 has 16 amino acids. Trimming took 0 bases from V and 1 from J, leaving 11 bases between them. For the CDR3, the DNA is TGTGCCAGCAGTGAAGCGCTTCAGTTGGGCACAGATACGCAGTATTTT. Its protein product is CASSEALQLGTDTQYF.

Turning to this clonotype: With a much larger clone just one base away, this may be a read error. The V gene is TRBV4-3, the J gene TRBJ1-4; D is ambiguous. With 0 bases removed from V and 7 bases from J, the gap between germline ends came to 15 bases. This CDR3 is built from 16 residues. The germline CDR1 and CDR2 sequences are LGHNA and YSLEER. This CDR3 is CASSQEGAGVSEKLFF. The CDR3, as DNA: TGCGCCAGCAGCCAAGAGGGCGCCGGGGTTAGTGAAAAACTGTTTTTT.

Only a few counts were recorded for this clonotype. The chain links TRBV23-1 to TRBJ1-2, with TRBD1 identical over 8 bases. TRBV23-1 is an ORF; its function is uncertain. V dropped 4 bases and J dropped 7; count of bases not matched to a gene: 8. The CDR3 loop spans 14 amino acids. The CDR3 sequence: CASSLRQGRFGYTF. As DNA, the CDR3 is TGCGCCAGCAGTCTTAGACAGGGGCGGTTTGGCTACACCTTC.

This clonotype appeared many times. The chain employs TRBV5-1 and TRBJ2-7; D perhaps matches TRBD2 (5 bases). Germline CDR1 is SGHRS and CDR2 is YFSETQ. The length of the CDR3 is 14 residues. Trimming pared 0 bases from V and 3 bases from J, leaving 10 bases between. The CDR3 DNA reads as TGCGCCAGCAGCTTGGAGAGGGTCCGCTACGAGCAGTACTTC. Amino acid sequence: CASSLERVRYEQYF.